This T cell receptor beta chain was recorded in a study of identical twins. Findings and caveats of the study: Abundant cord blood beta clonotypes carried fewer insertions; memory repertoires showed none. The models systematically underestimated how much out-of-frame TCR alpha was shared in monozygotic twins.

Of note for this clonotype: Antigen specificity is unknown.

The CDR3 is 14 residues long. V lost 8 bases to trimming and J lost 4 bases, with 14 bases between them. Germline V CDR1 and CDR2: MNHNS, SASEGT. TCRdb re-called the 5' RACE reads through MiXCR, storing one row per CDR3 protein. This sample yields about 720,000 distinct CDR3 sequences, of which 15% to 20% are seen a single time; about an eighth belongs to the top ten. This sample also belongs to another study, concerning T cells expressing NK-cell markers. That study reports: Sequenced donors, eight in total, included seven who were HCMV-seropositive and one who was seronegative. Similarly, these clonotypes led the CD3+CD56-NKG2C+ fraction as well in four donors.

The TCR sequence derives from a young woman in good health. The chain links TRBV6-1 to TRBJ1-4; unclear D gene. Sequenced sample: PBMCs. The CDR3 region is CASAGATYNEKLFF. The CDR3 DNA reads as TGTGCCAGCGCCGGAGCAACATATAATGAAAAACTGTTTTTT.